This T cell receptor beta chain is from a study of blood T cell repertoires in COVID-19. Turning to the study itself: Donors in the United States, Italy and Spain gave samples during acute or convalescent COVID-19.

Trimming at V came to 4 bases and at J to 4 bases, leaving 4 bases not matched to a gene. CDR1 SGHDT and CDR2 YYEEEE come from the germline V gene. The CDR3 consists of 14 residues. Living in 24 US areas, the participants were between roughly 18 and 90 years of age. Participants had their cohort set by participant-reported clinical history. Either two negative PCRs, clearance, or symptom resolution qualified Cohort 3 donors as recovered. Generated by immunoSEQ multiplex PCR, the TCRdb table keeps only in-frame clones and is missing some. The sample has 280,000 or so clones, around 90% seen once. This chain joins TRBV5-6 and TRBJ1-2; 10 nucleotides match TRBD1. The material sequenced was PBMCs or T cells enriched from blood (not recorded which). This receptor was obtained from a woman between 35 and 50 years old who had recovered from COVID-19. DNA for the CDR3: TGTGCCAGCAGCCCTGGGACAGGGGCCTATGGCTACACCTTC. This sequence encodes CASSPGTGAYGYTF.